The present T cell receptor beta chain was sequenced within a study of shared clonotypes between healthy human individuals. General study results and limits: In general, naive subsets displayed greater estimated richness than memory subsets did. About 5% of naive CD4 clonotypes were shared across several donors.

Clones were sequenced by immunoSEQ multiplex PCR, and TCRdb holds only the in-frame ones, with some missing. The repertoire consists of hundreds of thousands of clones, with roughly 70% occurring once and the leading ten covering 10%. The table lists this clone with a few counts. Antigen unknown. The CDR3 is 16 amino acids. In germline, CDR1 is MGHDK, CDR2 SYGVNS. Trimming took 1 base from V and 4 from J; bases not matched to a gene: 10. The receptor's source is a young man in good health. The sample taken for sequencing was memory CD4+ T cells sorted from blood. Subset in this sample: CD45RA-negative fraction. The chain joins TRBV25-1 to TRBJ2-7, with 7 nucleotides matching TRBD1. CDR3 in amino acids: CASSESRTGTSYEQYF. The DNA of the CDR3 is TGTGCCAGCAGTGAATCCCGGACAGGAACTTCGTACGAGCAGTACTTC.